Presented here are 26 T cell receptor beta chains from one specimen sequenced in a study of pediatric ulcerative colitis. Clones were sequenced by immunoSEQ multiplex PCR, and TCRdb holds only the in-frame ones, with some missing. The table lists approximately 60,000 clones, roughly nine tenths of them singletons. Source material: blood. These receptors were taken from a boy aged 5-17 years with severe ulcerative colitis.

The CDR3 loop is CSVVEVTGELFF. CDR3 in DNA: TGCAGCGTTGTGGAGGTCACCGGGGAGCTGTTTTTT. The chain employs TRBV29-1 and TRBJ2-2; D possibly corresponds to TRBD2 (5 bases). The germline V gene encodes CDR1 SQVTM and CDR2 ANQGSEA. The CDR3 is 12 residues long. V lost 4 bases, J lost 4 bases, and 7 bases lay in between.

V usage is TRBV7-2 and J usage is TRBJ2-2; 10 bases align to TRBD1. Germline V gene sequence: CDR1 SGHTA, CDR2 FQGNSA. The junction had 8 bases not matched to a gene; V was cut back by 7 bases and J by 6 bases. The CDR3 length is 15 residues. Written as DNA, the CDR3 is TGTGCCAGCAACCCGGGACAGGGGAGACCCGGGGAGCTGTTTTTT. The encoded protein is CASNPGQGRPGELFF.

The gene calls are TRBV14 and TRBJ2-7; D might be TRBD2 (6 bases). Germline CDR1 and CDR2: SGHDN and FVKESK. CDR3 length: 15 residues. Trimming pared 0 bases from V and 3 bases from J, leaving 12 bases between. The CDR3, as DNA: TGTGCCAGCAGCCAAGATGCCGGGGGTTACTACGAGCAGTACTTC. Its protein is CASSQDAGGYYEQYF.

CDR3 DNA sequence: TGTGCCAGCAGCCCACAGGGGGCCGGTCGGGACATATATTTT. Protein product: CASSPQGAGRDIYF. V usage is TRBV7-8 and J usage is TRBJ1-3, with TRBD1 matching 9 bases. The CDR3 runs to 14 residues. V lost 5 bases, J lost 12 bases, and 11 bases stayed unmatched. Germline V CDR1 and CDR2: SGHVS, FQNEAQ.

The V gene is TRBV7-6, the J gene TRBJ2-7; 14 nucleotides match TRBD2. Trimming took 3 bases from V and 5 from J; bases not matched to a gene: 0. Looked up from germline, CDR1 is SGHVS and CDR2 is FNYEAQ. The CDR3 is made up of 14 amino acids. The CDR3 DNA sequence: TGTGCCAGCAGCTTGGGACTAGCGGGAGACGAGCAGTACTTC. It specifies CASSLGLAGDEQYF.

The CDR3 region is CASSVGLAGGPQSTDTQYF. The CDR3 nucleotides read TGTGCCAGCAGTGTCGGACTAGCGGGAGGGCCCCAAAGCACAGATACGCAGTATTTT. The chain uses TRBV6-1 and TRBJ2-3; 15 bases align to TRBD2. The CDR3 totals 19 residues. Germline V gives CDR1 MNHNS, CDR2 SASEGT. The V gene end was trimmed by 4 bases and the J gene end by 0 bases; junction bases not matched to a gene: 8.

CDR3 residues: CASQGGDGYTF. As DNA, the CDR3 is TGTGCCAGCCAAGGGGGTGATGGCTACACCTTC. The V call is TRBV19, the J call TRBJ1-2; possibly TRBD1 for D (6 bases). The CDR3 consists of 11 residues. Per germline, CDR1 LNHDA and CDR2 SQIVND (reference sequence). V dropped 9 bases and J dropped 6 bases, with 11 bases sitting between them.

The chain uses TRBV11-2 and TRBJ2-7; D remains unclear. Trimming shortened V by 1 base and J by 2 bases, and 12 bases separated the two germline ends. The CDR3 runs to 15 residues. Looked up from germline, CDR1 is SGHAT and CDR2 is FQNNGV. DNA of the CDR3: TGTGCCAGCAGCTTAGTATCCCTGCATACCTACGAGCAGTACTTC. Protein product: CASSLVSLHTYEQYF.

This chain uses TRBV7-9 with TRBJ2-7; 9 bases match TRBD1. The germline gives CDR1 SEHNR, CDR2 FQNEAQ (reference sequence). The trim removed 8 bases at V and 3 bases at J, leaving 8 bases unmatched. The CDR3 sequence is 14 residues long. The CDR3: CASGNRGPGYEQYF. The CDR3 DNA reads TGTGCCAGCGGAAACAGGGGGCCTGGCTACGAGCAGTACTTC.

This clone was recorded once. The rearrangement links TRBV27 to TRBJ1-5, with a possible D match to TRBD1 (5 bases). V shed 8 bases and J shed 0 bases, with 14 bases lying between them. Germline CDR1 reads MNHEY; CDR2 reads SMNVEV (reference sequence). This CDR3 region has 15 residues. The CDR3 spells CASGTGGNSNQPQHF. CDR3 nucleotides: TGTGCCAGCGGGACTGGGGGTAATAGCAATCAGCCCCAGCATTTT.

This clone came up once. V is TRBV5-6 and J is TRBJ1-3; D is unclear. CDR3 length: 14 residues. Looked up from germline, CDR1 is SGHDT and CDR2 is YYEEEE. Trimming removed 2 bases at V and 1 base at J, with 7 bases between. CDR3 in amino acids: CASSFSGSGNTIYF. DNA for the CDR3: TGTGCCAGCAGCTTCAGTGGATCTGGAAACACCATATATTTT.

This chain joins TRBV7-6 and TRBJ2-7; the D is unclear. The germline V and J ends were trimmed by 5 bases and 0 bases, with 8 bases remaining between them. The CDR3 has 13 amino acids. CDR1 is SGHVS and CDR2 is FNYEAQ in the germline V gene. This CDR3 reads CASSPSASYEQYF. In nucleotides, the CDR3 is TGTGCCAGCAGCCCAAGCGCCTCCTACGAGCAGTACTTC.

The chain carries TRBV29-1 and TRBJ1-1; 7 nucleotides align to TRBD1. The J segment lost 2 bases and the V segment lost 1 base, leaving 4 bases of the junction unmatched. The V gene's germline CDR1 is SQVTM and CDR2 ANQGSEA. The CDR3 is 14 residues long. Written as DNA, the CDR3 is TGCAGCGTTGAAGGAGGACAGGAAAACACTGAAGCTTTCTTT. Residues: CSVEGGQENTEAFF.

CDR3 nucleotides: TGTGCCAGCAGCCTGACTAGCTCTAAGTTCTTC. Translated, it gives CASSLTSSKFF. This sequence joins TRBV11-2 and TRBJ2-1, with TRBD2 matching 7 bases. V gave up 5 bases and J gave up 14 bases; unmatched junction bases: 6. Germline CDR1 reads SGHAT; CDR2 reads FQNNGV. The CDR3 has 11 amino acids.

This clone was observed a few times. V gene TRBV4-1 combines with J gene TRBJ1-3; D not resolved. Trimming removed 0 bases at V and 2 bases at J, with 8 bases between. The CDR3 runs to 15 residues. Germline V gene data show CDR1 as MGHRA and CDR2 as YSYEKL. CDR3 nucleotide sequence: TGCGCCAGCAGCCAAGAGATTGAGGCTGGAAACACCATATATTTT. Translation: CASSQEIEAGNTIYF.

The V and J genes are TRBV2 and TRBJ1-5, with a tentative D call TRBD1 (6 bases). Germline CDR1 and CDR2: SNHLY and FYNNEI. The CDR3 extends over 12 amino acids. V lost 6 bases and J 8 bases, leaving 11 bases between the germline ends. The CDR3 loop reads CASREGGEPQHF. Written as DNA, the CDR3 is TGTGCCAGCAGAGAGGGGGGGGAGCCCCAGCATTTT.

This chain links TRBV5-1 with TRBJ1-1, with a possible D match to TRBD1 (5 bases). The CDR3 has 15 amino acids. Trimming removed 0 bases at V and 5 bases at J, with 14 bases between. CDR1 is SGHRS and CDR2 is YFSETQ in the germline V gene. The CDR3 protein is CASSLEGRADTEAFF. CDR3 DNA: TGCGCCAGCAGCTTGGAGGGGCGGGCGGATACTGAAGCTTTCTTT.

This clone was detected a few times. The rearrangement joins TRBV27 to TRBJ2-7; D remains unclear. CDR3 length: 14 amino acids. Germline CDR1 is MNHEY and CDR2 is SMNVEV (reference sequence). V lost 6 bases and J 0 bases, leaving 12 bases between the germline ends. CDR3 sequence: CASRQSPSSYEQYF. DNA of the CDR3: TGTGCCAGCAGGCAGTCCCCGAGCTCCTACGAGCAGTACTTC.

The V call is TRBV21-1, the J call TRBJ1-1. TRBV21-1 is labeled a pseudogene. This CDR3 is built from 14 residues. The CDR3 sequence: CASTPVGGRTEAFF. In DNA form, the CDR3 reads TGTGCCAGCACCCCGGTAGGAGGGCGCACTGAAGCTTTCTTT.

This chain uses TRBV13 with TRBJ2-5; 12 nucleotides match TRBD2. Losses at the gene ends were 5 bases for V and 2 bases for J; bases not matched to a gene: 9. This CDR3 is 17 amino acids long. Germline V lookup: CDR1 PRHDT, CDR2 FYEKMQ (reference sequence). This chain's CDR3 is CASSQPTSGREQETQYF. The CDR3 bases are TGTGCCAGCAGCCAACCGACTAGCGGGAGAGAACAAGAGACCCAGTACTTC.

This chain connects TRBV15 to TRBJ2-1, with TRBD2 identical over 10 bases. The germline V gene has CDR1 LNHNV and CDR2 YYDKDF (reference sequence). CDR3 length: 15 amino acids. J gave up 3 bases and V 5 bases, and 4 bases lay outside the gene matches. CDR3 bases: TGTGCCACCAGCCGAGCGGGAGGGTTCTACAATGAGCAGTTCTTC. It translates to CATSRAGGFYNEQFF.

V is TRBV7-3 and J is TRBJ2-2; D remains ambiguous. Germline loops: CDR1 SGHTA, CDR2 FQGTGA. Trimming pared 3 bases from V and 6 bases from J, leaving 8 bases between. The CDR3 has 13 amino acids. The CDR3 DNA follows: TGTGCCAGCAGCTTGTTTGCCGCCGGGGAGCTGTTTTTT. This gives the protein CASSLFAAGELFF. The full variable domain, with the rest looked up from reference TRBV7-3 and TRBJ2-2, is GAGVSQTPSNKVTEKGKYVELRCDPISGHTALYWYRQSLGQGPEFLIYFQGTGAADDSGLPNDRFFAVRPEGSVSTLKIQRTERGDSAVYLCASSLFAAGELFFGEGSRLTVL.

This chain connects TRBV7-9 to TRBJ1-1; perhaps TRBD1 as D (5 bases). The V end was cut by 1 base, the J end by 4 bases, with 10 bases between. The germline gives CDR1 SEHNR, CDR2 FQNEAQ (reference sequence). The CDR3 has 14 amino acids. CDR3 bases: TGTGCCAGCAGCTTAGATCACGGGGCCACTGAAGCTTTCTTT. It translates to CASSLDHGATEAFF.

By sample fraction, this clone is medium-sized. The chain recombines TRBV10-2 with TRBJ1-2; D possibly corresponds to TRBD1 (5 bases). The CDR3 spans 14 residues. Trimming took 4 bases from V and 7 from J, leaving 16 bases between them. Germline V gene data show CDR1 as WSHSY and CDR2 as SAAADI. This CDR3 is CASSVTPGRRGYTF. The DNA of the CDR3 is TGCGCCAGCAGTGTTACTCCAGGGCGACGTGGCTACACCTTC.

The DNA for the CDR3 is TGTGCCTGGAGAGACCGGGACACGTCCTACGAGCAGTACTTC. It specifies CAWRDRDTSYEQYF. The chain links TRBV30 to TRBJ2-7, with TRBD1 as a possible D gene (6 bases). The CDR3 sequence is 14 residues long. V dropped 3 bases and J dropped 1 base, with 13 bases sitting between them. Germline values: CDR1 GTSNPN, CDR2 SVGIG (reference sequence).

The genes are TRBV27 and TRBJ2-7, with D hard to call. This CDR3 has 14 residues. Germline CDR1 and CDR2: MNHEY and SMNVEV (reference sequence). V lost 1 base to trimming and J lost 4 bases, with 11 bases between them. CDR3 in DNA: TGTGCCAGCAGTTTATATCCGGCGGAATACGAGCAGTACTTC. Amino acids: CASSLYPAEYEQYF.